This T cell receptor beta chain was retrieved from a study of regulatory T cells in long-lasting Graves disease. At the level of the study: Over 5 years of antithyroid drugs with positive TSH receptor antibodies was taken to mean persistent Graves' disease. Overall study results and limits: Sample size was small, which may have lowered accuracy.

To make TCR beta libraries, researchers used iRepertoire HTBI primers and Arm-PCR of CDR3 regions. Each CDR3 protein is one row after TCRdb ran MiXCR on the multiplex PCR reads. The data contain 300,000 to 500,000 distinct CDR3 sequences, around 21% of them singletons. Time point indicated: persistent/refractory GD, antithyroid drugs over 5 years with positive TRAb. RNA isolated from PBMCs was used to make the TCR library. This clonotype occurred a few times. Antigen specificity is unknown. The germline V gene has CDR1 MNHEY and CDR2 SMNVEV (reference sequence). The CDR3 runs to 15 residues. V shed 6 bases, J shed 3 bases, and the junction held 5 bases outside the gene matches.

This receptor was taken from a female donor with Graves disease. The genes are TRBV27 and TRBJ2-2; 9 bases are a match to TRBD2. Sequenced material: peripheral blood mononuclear cells (PBMCs), taken when the disease was refractory, from a patient treated with antithyroid drugs. Here the CDR3 reads CASRYASGDTGELFF. In DNA, the CDR3 is TGTGCCAGCAGATACGCTAGCGGGGACACCGGGGAGCTGTTTTTT.